This TCR beta chain was observed in a study of cytomegalovirus exposure and HLA in healthy donors. Study-level findings and limits: It was found in a later analysis that first-cohort TCR clusters tended to co-occur in the 90 to 150 validation repertoires. Reportedly, diagnosis of cytomegalovirus status by the classifier showed high specificity and sensitivity. Under in vitro conditions, a few CMV-associated chains were confirmed as specific for CMV antigens.

Produced via immunoSEQ multiplex PCR; TCRdb's table is partial and in-frame only. The table includes some 110,000 clones, 88% detected once. Note on this clone: Its antigen is not known.

Germline V gives CDR1 LNHDA, CDR2 SQIVND (reference sequence). The CDR3 contains 13 residues. With 3 bases clipped from V and 13 bases from J, the junction kept 8 bases outside the gene matches. The receptor was isolated from a young man in good health and CMV-seropositive. Sequencing was carried out using PBMCs. The chain links TRBV19 to TRBJ1-4, with TRBD1 matching over 7 bases. The DNA for the CDR3 is TGTGCCAGTAGTATCGGGACAGTCCCCCGACTGTTTTTT. As protein: CASSIGTVPRLFF.